The 16 T cell receptor beta chains reported below all come from one sample, sequenced in a study of CD8+CD57+ T cells in acquired aplastic anemia. Genomic DNA provided the template from which TCR beta VDJ and CDR3 profiles were obtained. TCRdb passed the reads through MiXCR, listing each CDR3 protein once. The table records under 350,000 distinct CDR3 sequences, around three fifths of them present only once. Sequencing was carried out using sorted CD4+, CD8+, or CD8+CD57+ T cells (not recorded which) from PBMCs. These receptors all come from a human donor with severe aplastic anemia or a healthy control (not recorded which).

This clonotype was recorded at least ten times. The rearrangement joins TRBV4-2 to TRBJ1-4, with TRBD1 matching 8 bases. The CDR3 has 15 amino acids. Trimming at V came to 2 bases and at J to 7 bases, leaving 6 bases not matched to a gene. Germline V gene data show CDR1 as LGHNA and CDR2 as YNFKEQ. CDR3 loop: CASSQTDRVPEKLFF. The CDR3 nucleotides are TGTGCCAGCAGCCAAACGGACAGGGTTCCTGAAAAACTGTTTTTT.

A remark on this clonotype: One end of the junction is discordant with germline, which a read error may explain. The genes are TRBV7-9 and TRBJ2-5; no firm D call. The CDR3 is 12 residues long. CDR1 is SEHNR and CDR2 is FQNEAQ in the germline V gene (reference sequence). CDR3 loop: CAGSLVGETQYF. The CDR3 DNA reads TGTGCCGGCAGCTTAGTTGGGGAGACCCAGTACTTC.

The V gene is TRBV9, the J gene TRBJ1-2; 7 nucleotides align to TRBD1. The CDR3 extends over 14 amino acids. Germline V gene lookup returns CDR1 SGDLS and CDR2 YYNGEE. J lost 10 bases, V lost 4 bases, and 13 bases had no gene match. The CDR3 protein is CASSTSPTGSTYTF. The CDR3 nucleotides read TGTGCCAGCAGCACCTCTCCGACAGGGAGTACCTACACCTTC.

The CDR3 DNA reads TGTGCCATCAGTGAGGGGAGCACCGGGGAGCTGTTTTTT. Protein: CAISEGSTGELFF. V and J are TRBV10-3 and TRBJ2-2, with a tentative D call TRBD2 (5 bases). The length of the CDR3 is 13 residues. Germline lookup yields CDR1 ENHRY and CDR2 SYGVKD. V dropped 2 bases and J dropped 4 bases, with 5 bases sitting between them.

The chain carries TRBV5-1 and TRBJ2-7; TRBD1 or TRBD2 may be the D gene (5 bases each). With 7 bases removed from V and 7 bases from J, the gap between germline ends came to 18 bases. The germline V gene has CDR1 SGHRS and CDR2 YFSETQ. The CDR3 covers 13 residues. CDR3 loop: CASSRESAGEQYF. The CDR3, as DNA: TGCGCCAGCTCCAGGGAGTCGGCCGGGGAGCAGTACTTC.

A word on this clonotype: An end of the junction does not agree with germline; a read error may underlie this. The gene calls are TRBV7-8 and TRBJ1-1, with a tentative D call TRBD1 (5 bases). The germline V gene encodes CDR1 SGHVS and CDR2 FQNEAQ. The CDR3 is 15 residues long. DNA for the CDR3: TGCGCCAGCAGCCAAGTCCGAGCAGGGCGGACTGAAGCTTTCTTT. It is translated as CASSQVRAGRTEAFF.

V usage is TRBV29-1 and J usage is TRBJ1-4; a possible D gene is TRBD1 (5 bases). Germline values: CDR1 SQVTM, CDR2 ANQGSEA. The CDR3 spans 13 residues. The V and J ends lost 0 bases and 11 bases respectively, with 13 bases between them. In DNA form, the CDR3 reads TGCAGCGTTGAAGAGTCCGAGGGGCGGAAACTGTTTTTT. This encodes CSVEESEGRKLFF.

The gene calls are TRBV20-1 and TRBJ1-1; 7 bases fit TRBD1. Per the germline V gene, CDR1 is DFQATT and CDR2 is SNEGSKA (reference sequence). V was pared by 5 bases and J by 4 bases, with 7 bases of the junction left unmatched. The CDR3 consists of 13 residues. CDR3 region: CSALGGGGTEAFF. The DNA for the CDR3 is TGCAGTGCTCTAGGGGGCGGTGGCACTGAAGCTTTCTTT.

The chain combines TRBV12-3 or TRBV12-4 with TRBJ2-7; 7 bases are shared with TRBD1. The J segment lost 2 bases and the V segment lost 6 bases, leaving 13 bases of the junction unmatched. This CDR3 contains 16 residues. The CDR3 DNA reads as TGTGCCAGCAGGCCTTCCGGGACAGAATATCCCTACGAGCAGTACTTC. Its translation: CASRPSGTEYPYEQYF.

This chain joins TRBV20-1 and TRBJ1-6, with TRBD1 as a possible D gene (6 bases). Germline CDR1 and CDR2: DFQATT and SNEGSKA (reference sequence). The V end was cut by 0 bases, the J end by 5 bases, with 8 bases between. The CDR3 totals 14 residues. CDR3 region: CSAREGGNNSPLHF. CDR3 nucleotide sequence: TGCAGTGCTAGAGAAGGGGGAAATAATTCACCCCTCCACTTT.

This chain links TRBV4-2 with TRBJ1-3; maybe TRBD1 (6 bases). In germline, CDR1 is LGHNA, CDR2 YNFKEQ. This CDR3 has 16 residues. V was clipped by 5 bases and J by 4 bases, with 18 bases between them. CDR3 in DNA: TGTGCCAGCAGCACCGGAGCGGGGGCGTCGGGAAACACCATATATTTT. Translation: CASSTGAGASGNTIYF.

The chain recombines TRBV6-1 with TRBJ2-1; 9 positions agree with TRBD1. The end of the DNA fits TRBJ2-7 better, so the J call may be wrong. Germline CDR1 is MNHNS and CDR2 is SASEGT. CDR3 length equals 16 residues. The CDR3 sequence is CASSALGQGRTGEQYF. CDR3 in DNA: TGTGCCAGCAGCGCACTCGGACAGGGGCGGACCGGCGAGCAGTACTTC.

The chain carries TRBV2 and TRBJ2-7, with 10 bases identical to TRBD2. V lost 6 bases and J lost 6; bases outside the gene matches: 8. From germline, CDR1 is SNHLY and CDR2 FYNNEI. CDR3 size: 14 residues. As DNA, the CDR3 is TGTGCCAGCAGGGCCGGGACTAGCGCTGGCGAGCAGTACTTC. Protein sequence: CASRAGTSAGEQYF.

This clonotype was picked up many times. The rearrangement joins TRBV20-1 to TRBJ1-5; D uncertain. V was pared by 2 bases and J by 1 base, with 12 bases between. The CDR3 consists of 15 residues. Germline CDR1 reads DFQATT; CDR2 reads SNEGSKA (reference sequence). The CDR3 bases are TGCAGTGCTAGAAGGAACCTGGGGAGCAATCAGCCCCAGCATTTT. Translated, it gives CSARRNLGSNQPQHF.

This clonotype was seen ten or more times. The chain carries TRBV12-5 and TRBJ2-7, with TRBD2 as a possible D gene (6 bases). The length of the CDR3 is 17 residues. The germline V and J ends were trimmed by 1 base and 0 bases, with 16 bases remaining between them. CDR1 LGHNT and CDR2 FRNRAP come from the germline V gene. The CDR3 DNA is TGTGCTAGTGGTTTGGCCTCTCTCGCGGGGAGCTCCTACGAGCAGTACTTC. Translation: CASGLASLAGSSYEQYF.

There are a few counts of this clonotype. The V and J genes are TRBV20-1 and TRBJ2-5, with 8 positions matching TRBD2. The CDR3 runs 13 residues. The trim removed 1 base at V and 5 bases at J, leaving 3 bases unmatched. Germline loops: CDR1 DFQATT, CDR2 SNEGSKA (reference sequence). As DNA, the CDR3 is TGCAGTGCTAGAGTCGGGGGGGGGGAGACCCAGTACTTC. Amino acid sequence: CSARVGGGETQYF.